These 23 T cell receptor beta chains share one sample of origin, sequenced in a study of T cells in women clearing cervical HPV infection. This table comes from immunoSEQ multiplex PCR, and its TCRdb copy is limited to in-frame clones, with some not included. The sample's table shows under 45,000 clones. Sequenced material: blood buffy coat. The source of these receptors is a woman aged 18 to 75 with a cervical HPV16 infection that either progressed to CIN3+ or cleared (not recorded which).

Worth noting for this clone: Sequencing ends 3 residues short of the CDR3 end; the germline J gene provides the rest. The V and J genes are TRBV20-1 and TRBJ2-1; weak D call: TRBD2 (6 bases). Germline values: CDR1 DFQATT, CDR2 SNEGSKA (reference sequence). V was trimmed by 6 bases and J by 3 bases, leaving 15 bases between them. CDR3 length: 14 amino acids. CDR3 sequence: CSAPTRAGYNEQFF. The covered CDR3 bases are TGCAGTGCCCCTACTAGAGCGGGCTACAATGAG.

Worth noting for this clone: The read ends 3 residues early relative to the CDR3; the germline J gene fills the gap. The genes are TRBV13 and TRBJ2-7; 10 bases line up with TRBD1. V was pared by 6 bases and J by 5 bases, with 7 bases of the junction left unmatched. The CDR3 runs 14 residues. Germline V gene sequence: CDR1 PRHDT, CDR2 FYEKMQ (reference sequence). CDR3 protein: CASRLGTGVDEQYF. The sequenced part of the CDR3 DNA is TGTGCCAGCAGATTGGGGACAGGGGTTGACGAG.

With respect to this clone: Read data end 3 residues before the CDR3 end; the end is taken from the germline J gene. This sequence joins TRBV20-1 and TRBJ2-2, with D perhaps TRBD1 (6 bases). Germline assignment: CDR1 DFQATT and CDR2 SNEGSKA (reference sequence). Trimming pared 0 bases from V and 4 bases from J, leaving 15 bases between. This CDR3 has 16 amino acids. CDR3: CSARDIQGGSTGELFF. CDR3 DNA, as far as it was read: TGCAGTGCTAGAGACATACAAGGGGGAAGCACCGGGGAG.

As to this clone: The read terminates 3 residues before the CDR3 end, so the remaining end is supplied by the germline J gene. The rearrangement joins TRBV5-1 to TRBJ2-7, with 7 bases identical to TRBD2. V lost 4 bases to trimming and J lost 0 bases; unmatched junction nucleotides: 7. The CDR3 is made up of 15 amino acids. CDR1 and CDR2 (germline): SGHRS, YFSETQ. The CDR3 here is CASSHGRGSSYEQYF. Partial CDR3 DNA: TGCGCCAGCAGCCATGGGAGGGGCAGCTCCTACGAG.

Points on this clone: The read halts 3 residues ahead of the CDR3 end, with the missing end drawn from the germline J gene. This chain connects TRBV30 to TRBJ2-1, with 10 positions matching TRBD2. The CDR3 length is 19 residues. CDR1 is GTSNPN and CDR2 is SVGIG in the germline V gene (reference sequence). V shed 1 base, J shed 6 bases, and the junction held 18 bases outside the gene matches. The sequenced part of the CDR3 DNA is TGTGCCTGGAGTGCTCTAGCGGGAGTACGGACGGGACCTATCAATGAG. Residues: CAWSALAGVRTGPINE. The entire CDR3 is CAWSALAGVRTGPINEQFF. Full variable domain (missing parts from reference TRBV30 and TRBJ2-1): SQTIHQWPATLVQPVGSPLSLECTVEGTSNPNLYWYRQAAGRGLQLLFYSVGIGQISSEVPQNLSASRPQDRQFILSSKKLLLSDSGFYLCAWSALAGVRTGPINEQFFGPGTRLTVL.

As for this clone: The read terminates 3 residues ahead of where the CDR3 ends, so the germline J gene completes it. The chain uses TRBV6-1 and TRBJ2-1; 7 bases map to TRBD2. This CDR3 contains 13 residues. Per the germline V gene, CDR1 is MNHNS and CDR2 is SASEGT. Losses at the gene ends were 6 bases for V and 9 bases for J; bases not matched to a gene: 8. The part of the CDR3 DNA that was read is TGTGCCAGCAGGGAAAGCGGGGTCGGTGAG. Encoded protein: CASRESGVGE. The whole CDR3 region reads CASRESGVGEQFF.

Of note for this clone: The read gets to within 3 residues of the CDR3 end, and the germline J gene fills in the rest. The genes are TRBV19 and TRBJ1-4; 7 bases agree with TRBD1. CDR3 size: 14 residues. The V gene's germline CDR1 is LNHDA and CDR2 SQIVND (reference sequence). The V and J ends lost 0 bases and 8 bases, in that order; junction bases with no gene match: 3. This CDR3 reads CASSIDGRGEKLFF. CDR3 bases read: TGTGCCAGTAGTATAGATGGCAGGGGGGAAAAA.

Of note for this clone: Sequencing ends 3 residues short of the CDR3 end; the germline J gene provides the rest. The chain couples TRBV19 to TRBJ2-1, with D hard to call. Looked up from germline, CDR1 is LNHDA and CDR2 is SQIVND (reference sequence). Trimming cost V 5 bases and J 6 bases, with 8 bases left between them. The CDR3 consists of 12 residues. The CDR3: CASSLSPNEQFF. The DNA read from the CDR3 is TGTGCCAGTAGTTTGTCTCCCAATGAG.

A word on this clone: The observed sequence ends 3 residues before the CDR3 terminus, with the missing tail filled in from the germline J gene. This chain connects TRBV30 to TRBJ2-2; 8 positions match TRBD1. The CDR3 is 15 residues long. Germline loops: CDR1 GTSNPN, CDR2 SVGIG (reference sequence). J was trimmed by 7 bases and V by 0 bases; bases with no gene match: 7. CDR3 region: CAWSVRRGHIGELFF. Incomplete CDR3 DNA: TGTGCCTGGAGTGTGCGCAGGGGGCACATCGGGGAG.

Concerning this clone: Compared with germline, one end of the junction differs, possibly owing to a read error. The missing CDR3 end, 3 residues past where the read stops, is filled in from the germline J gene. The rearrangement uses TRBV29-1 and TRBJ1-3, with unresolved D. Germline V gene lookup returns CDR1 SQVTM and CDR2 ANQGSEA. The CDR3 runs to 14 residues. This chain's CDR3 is CSVSLRSSENTIYF. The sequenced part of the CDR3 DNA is TGCAGCGTTTCACTCAGGAGCTCTGAAAACACC.

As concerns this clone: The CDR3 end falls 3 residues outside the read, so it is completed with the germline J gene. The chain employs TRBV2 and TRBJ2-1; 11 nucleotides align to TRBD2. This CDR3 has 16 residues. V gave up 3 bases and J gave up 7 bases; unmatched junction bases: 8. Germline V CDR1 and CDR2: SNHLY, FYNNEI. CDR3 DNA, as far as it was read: TGTGCCAGCAGTGAGGTAGCGGGGGGGCAGAAGAATGAG. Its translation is CASSEVAGGQKNE. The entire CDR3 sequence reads CASSEVAGGQKNEQFF. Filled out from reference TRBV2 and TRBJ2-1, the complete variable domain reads EPEVTQTPSHQVTQMGQEVILRCVPISNHLYFYWYRQILGQKVEFLVSFYNNEISEKSEIFDDQFSVERPDGSNFTLKIRSTKLEDSAMYFCASSEVAGGQKNEQFFGPGTRLTVL.

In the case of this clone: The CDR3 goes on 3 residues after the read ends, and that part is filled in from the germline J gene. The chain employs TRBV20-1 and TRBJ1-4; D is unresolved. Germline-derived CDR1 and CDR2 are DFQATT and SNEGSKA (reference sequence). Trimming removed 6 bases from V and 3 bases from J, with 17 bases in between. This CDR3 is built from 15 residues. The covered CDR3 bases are TGCAGTGCCACCGTTCCCGGCAGGTCTAATGAAAAA. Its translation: CSATVPGRSNEK. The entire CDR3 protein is CSATVPGRSNEKLFF.

The sequenced part of the CDR3 DNA is TGTGCCAGCAGCACCCTTACAGGGGCTGAA. Its translation: CASSTLTGAE. The whole CDR3 is CASSTLTGAEAFF. The gene calls are TRBV5-5 and TRBJ1-1; 7 positions match TRBD1. From the germline J gene comes the end of the CDR3, since the read stops 3 residues before it. Losses at the gene ends were 4 bases for V and 6 bases for J; bases not matched to a gene: 6. Germline assignment: CDR1 SGHKS and CDR2 YYEKEE (reference sequence). This CDR3 spans 13 amino acids.

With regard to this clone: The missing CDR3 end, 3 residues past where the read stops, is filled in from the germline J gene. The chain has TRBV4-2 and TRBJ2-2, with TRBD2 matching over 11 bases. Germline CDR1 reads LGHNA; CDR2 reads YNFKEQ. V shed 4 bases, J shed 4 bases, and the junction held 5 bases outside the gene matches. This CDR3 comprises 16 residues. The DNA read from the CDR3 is TGTGCCAGCAGCCGGCTAGCGGGAGGTGGCACCGGGGAG. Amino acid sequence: CASSRLAGGGTGE. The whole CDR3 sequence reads CASSRLAGGGTGELFF.

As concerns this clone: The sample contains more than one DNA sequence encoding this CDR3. The CDR3 bases that were read are TGTGCCAGTAGTCGGAGGGACAGGGTAGGAGATGAG. It specifies CASSRRDRVGDE. The complete CDR3 reads CASSRRDRVGDEQFF. The chain carries TRBV19 and TRBJ2-1; 9 positions agree with TRBD1. The read ends 3 residues early relative to the CDR3; the germline J gene fills the gap. V was pared by 5 bases and J by 8 bases, with 10 bases of the junction left unmatched. The CDR3 extends over 15 amino acids. Germline V gene sequence: CDR1 LNHDA, CDR2 SQIVND (reference sequence).

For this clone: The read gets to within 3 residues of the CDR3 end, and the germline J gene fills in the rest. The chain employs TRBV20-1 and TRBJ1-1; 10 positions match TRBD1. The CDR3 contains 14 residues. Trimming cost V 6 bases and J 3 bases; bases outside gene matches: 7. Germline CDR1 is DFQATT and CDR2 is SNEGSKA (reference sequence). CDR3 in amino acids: CSAKTGGGDTEAFF. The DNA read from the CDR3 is TGCAGTGCAAAGACAGGGGGCGGAGACACTGAA.

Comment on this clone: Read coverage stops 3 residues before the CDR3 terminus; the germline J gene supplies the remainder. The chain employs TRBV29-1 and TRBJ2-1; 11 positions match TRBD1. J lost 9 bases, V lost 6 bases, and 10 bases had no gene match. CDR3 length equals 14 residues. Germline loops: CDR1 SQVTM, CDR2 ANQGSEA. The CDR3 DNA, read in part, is TGCAGCGTCATTCCTGGGACAGGGGGTGTTGAG. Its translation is CSVIPGTGGVE. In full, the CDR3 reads CSVIPGTGGVEQFF.

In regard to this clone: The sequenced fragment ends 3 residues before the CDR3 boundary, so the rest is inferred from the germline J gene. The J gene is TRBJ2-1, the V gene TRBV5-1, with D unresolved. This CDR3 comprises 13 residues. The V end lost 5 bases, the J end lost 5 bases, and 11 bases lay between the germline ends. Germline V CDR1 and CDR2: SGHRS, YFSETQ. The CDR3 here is CASSYTFDNEQFF. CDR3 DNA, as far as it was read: TGCGCCAGCAGTTACACGTTCGACAATGAG.

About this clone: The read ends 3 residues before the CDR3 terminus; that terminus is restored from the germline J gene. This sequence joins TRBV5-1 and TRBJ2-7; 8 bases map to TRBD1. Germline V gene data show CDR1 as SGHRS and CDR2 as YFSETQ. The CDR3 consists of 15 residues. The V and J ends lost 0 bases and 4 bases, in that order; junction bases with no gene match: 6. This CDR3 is CASSLAVQGEYEQYF. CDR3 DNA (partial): TGCGCCAGCAGCTTGGCCGTACAGGGGGAATACGAG.

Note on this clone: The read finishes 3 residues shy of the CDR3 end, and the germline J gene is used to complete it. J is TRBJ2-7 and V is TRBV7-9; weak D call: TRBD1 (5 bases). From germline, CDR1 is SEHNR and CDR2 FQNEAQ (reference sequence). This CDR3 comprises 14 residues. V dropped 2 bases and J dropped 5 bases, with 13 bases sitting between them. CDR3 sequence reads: CASSLTGRADEQYF. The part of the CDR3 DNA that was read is TGTGCCAGCAGCTTAACTGGCAGGGCTGACGAG.

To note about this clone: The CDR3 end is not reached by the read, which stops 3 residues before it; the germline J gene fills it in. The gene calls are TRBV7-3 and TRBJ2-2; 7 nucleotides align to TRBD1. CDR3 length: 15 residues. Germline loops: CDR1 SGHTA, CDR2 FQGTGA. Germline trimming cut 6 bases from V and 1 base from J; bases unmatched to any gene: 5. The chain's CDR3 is CASRWDSLNTGELFF. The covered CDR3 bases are TGTGCCAGCAGGTGGGACAGCCTGAACACCGGGGAG.

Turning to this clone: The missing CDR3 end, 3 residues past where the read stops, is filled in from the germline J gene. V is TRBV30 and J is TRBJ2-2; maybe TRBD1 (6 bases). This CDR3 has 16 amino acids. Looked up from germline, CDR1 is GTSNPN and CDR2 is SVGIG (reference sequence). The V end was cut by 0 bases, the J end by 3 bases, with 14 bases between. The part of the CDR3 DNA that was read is TGTGCCTGGAGTGTTTTTTTCAGGGGAGACACCGGGGAG. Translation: CAWSVFFRGDTGE. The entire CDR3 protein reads CAWSVFFRGDTGELFF. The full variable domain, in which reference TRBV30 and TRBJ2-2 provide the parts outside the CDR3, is SQTIHQWPATLVQPVGSPLSLECTVEGTSNPNLYWYRQAAGRGLQLLFYSVGIGQISSEVPQNLSASRPQDRQFILSSKKLLLSDSGFYLCAWSVFFRGDTGELFFGEGSRLTVL.

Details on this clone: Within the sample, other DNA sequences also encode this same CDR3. The sequenced part of the CDR3 DNA is TGTGCCAGTAGTATCAGAGGGGTCGGAAACACC. It encodes CASSIRGVGNT. The whole CDR3 region reads CASSIRGVGNTIYF. The chain joins TRBV19 to TRBJ1-3; D perhaps matches TRBD1 (5 bases). The CDR3 end is not reached by the read, which stops 3 residues before it; the germline J gene fills it in. Trimming shortened V by 3 bases and J by 4 bases, and 10 bases separated the two germline ends. This CDR3 has 14 amino acids. Germline V CDR1 and CDR2: LNHDA, SQIVND (reference sequence).